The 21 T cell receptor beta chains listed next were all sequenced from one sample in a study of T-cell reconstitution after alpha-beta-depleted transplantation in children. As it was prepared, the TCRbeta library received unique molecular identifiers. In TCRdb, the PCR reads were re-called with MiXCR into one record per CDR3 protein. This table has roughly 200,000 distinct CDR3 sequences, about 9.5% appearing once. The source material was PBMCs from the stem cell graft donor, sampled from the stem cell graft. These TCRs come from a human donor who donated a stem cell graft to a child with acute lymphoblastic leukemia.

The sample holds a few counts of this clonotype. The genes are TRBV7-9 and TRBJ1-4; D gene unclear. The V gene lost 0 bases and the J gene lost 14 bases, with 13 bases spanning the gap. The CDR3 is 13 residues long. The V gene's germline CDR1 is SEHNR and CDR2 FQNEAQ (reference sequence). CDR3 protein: CASSLAGSASLFF. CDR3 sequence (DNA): TGTGCCAGCAGCTTAGCTGGGTCGGCCAGCCTGTTTTTT.

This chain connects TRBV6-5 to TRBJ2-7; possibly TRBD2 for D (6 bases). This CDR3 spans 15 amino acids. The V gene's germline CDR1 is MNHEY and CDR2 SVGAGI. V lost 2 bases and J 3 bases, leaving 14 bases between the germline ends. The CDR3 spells CASSYGRRGNYEQYF. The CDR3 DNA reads TGTGCCAGCAGTTACGGTAGGAGGGGAAACTACGAGCAGTACTTC.

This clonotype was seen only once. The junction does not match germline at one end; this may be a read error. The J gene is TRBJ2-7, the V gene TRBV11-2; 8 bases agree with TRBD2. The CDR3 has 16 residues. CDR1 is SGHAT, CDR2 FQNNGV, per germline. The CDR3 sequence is CDSSLELGGGSYEQYF. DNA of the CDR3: TGTGACAGCAGCTTAGAACTCGGCGGGGGGTCCTACGAGCAGTACTTC.

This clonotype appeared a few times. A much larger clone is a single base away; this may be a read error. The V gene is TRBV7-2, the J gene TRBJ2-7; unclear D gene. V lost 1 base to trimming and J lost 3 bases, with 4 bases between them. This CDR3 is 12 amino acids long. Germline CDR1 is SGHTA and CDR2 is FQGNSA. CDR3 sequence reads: CASSLVDYEQYF. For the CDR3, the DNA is TGTGCCAGCAGCTTAGTGGACTACGAGCAGTACTTC.

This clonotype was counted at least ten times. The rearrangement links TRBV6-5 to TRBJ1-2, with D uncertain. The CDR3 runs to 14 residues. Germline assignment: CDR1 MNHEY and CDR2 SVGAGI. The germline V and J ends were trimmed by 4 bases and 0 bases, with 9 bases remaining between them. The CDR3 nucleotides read TGTGCCAGCAGTTCGGAGGGCTCTAACTATGGCTACACCTTC. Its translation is CASSSEGSNYGYTF.

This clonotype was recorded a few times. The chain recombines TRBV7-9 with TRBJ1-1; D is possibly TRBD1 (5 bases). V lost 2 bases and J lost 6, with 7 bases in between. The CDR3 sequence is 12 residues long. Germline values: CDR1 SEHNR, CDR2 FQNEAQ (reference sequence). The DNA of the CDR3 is TGTGCCAGCAGCTTAAAAGGGGCTGAAGCTTTCTTT. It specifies CASSLKGAEAFF. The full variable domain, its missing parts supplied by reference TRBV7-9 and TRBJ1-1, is DTGVSQNPRHKITKRGQNVTFRCDPISEHNRLYWYRQTLGQGPEFLTYFQNEAQLEKSRLLSDRFSAERPKGSFSTLEIQRTEQGDSAMYLCASSLKGAEAFFGQGTRLTVV.

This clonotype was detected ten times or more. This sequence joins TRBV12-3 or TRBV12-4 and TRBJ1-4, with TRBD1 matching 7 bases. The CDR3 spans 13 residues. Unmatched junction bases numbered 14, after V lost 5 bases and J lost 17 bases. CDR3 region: CASSKEMTGTIFF. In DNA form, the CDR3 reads TGTGCCAGCAGTAAAGAGATGACAGGGACGATATTTTTT.

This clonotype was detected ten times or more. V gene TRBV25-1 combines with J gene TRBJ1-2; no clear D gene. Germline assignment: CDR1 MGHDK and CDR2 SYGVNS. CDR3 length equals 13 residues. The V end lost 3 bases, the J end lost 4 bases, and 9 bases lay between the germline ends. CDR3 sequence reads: CASSEAVTYGYTF. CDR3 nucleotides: TGTGCCAGCAGTGAGGCAGTGACCTATGGCTACACCTTC.

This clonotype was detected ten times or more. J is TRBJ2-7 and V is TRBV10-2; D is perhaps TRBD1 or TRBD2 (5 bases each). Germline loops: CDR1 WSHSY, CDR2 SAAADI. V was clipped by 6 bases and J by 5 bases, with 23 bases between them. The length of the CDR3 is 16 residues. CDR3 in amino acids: CASRIGGPDRYNEQYF. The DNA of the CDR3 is TGCGCCAGCAGAATTGGGGGACCAGACCGCTACAACGAGCAGTACTTC.

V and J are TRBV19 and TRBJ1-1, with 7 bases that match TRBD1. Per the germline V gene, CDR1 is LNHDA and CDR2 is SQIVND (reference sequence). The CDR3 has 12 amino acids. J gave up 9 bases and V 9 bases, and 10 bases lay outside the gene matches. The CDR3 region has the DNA TGTGCCAGCTCCCAGGGGGTTTACAAAGCTTTCTTT. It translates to CASSQGVYKAFF. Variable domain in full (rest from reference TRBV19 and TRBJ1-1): DGGITQSPKYLFRKEGQNVTLSCEQNLNHDAMYWYRQDPGQGLRLIYYSQIVNDFQKGDIAEGYSVSREKKESFPLTVTSAQKNPTAFYLCASSQGVYKAFFGQGTRLTVV.

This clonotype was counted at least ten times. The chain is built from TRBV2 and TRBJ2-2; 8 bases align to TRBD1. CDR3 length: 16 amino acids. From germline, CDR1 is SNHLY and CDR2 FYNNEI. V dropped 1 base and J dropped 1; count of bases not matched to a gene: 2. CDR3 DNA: TGTGCCAGCAGTGAAGGGGACAGGTGGAACACCGGGGAGCTGTTTTTT. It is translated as CASSEGDRWNTGELFF. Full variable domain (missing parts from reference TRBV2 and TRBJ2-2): EPEVTQTPSHQVTQMGQEVILRCVPISNHLYFYWYRQILGQKVEFLVSFYNNEISEKSEIFDDQFSVERPDGSNFTLKIRSTKLEDSAMYFCASSEGDRWNTGELFFGEGSRLTVL.

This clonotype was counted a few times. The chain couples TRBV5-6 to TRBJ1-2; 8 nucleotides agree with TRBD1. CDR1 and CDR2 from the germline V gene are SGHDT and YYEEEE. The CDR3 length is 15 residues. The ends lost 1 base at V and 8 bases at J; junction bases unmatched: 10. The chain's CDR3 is CASSLMRQGIGGYTF. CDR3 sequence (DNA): TGTGCCAGCAGCTTGATGAGACAGGGGATCGGGGGCTACACCTTC.

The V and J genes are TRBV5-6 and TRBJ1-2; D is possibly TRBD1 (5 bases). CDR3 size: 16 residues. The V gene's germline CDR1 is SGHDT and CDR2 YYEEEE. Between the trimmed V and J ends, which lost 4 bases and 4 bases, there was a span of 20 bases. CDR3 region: CASSHLKPEGIYGYTF. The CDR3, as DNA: TGTGCCAGCAGCCATTTGAAACCTGAGGGGATCTATGGCTACACCTTC.

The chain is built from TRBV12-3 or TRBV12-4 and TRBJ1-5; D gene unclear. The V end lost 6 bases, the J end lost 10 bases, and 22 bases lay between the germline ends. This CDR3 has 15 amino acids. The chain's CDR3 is CASSQGSPSEGPQHF. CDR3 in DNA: TGTGCCAGCAGCCAAGGGTCCCCAAGTGAGGGTCCCCAGCATTTT.

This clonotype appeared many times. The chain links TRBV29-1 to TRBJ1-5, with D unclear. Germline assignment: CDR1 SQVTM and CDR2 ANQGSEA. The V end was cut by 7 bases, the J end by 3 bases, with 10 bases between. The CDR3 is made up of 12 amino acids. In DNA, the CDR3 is TGCAGCGCCGGAGGGCCCAATCAGCCCCAGCATTTT. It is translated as CSAGGPNQPQHF.

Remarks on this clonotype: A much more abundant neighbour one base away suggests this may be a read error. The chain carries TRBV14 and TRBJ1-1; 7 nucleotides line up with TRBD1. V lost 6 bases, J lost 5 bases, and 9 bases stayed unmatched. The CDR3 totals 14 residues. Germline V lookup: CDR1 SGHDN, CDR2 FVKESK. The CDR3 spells CASRQGIGLTEAFF. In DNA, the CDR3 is TGTGCCAGCAGACAGGGGATAGGGCTAACTGAAGCTTTCTTT. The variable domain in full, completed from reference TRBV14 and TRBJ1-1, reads EAGVTQFPSHSVIEKGQTVTLRCDPISGHDNLYWYRRVMGKEIKFLLHFVKESKQDESGMPNNRFLAERTGGTYSTLKVQPAELEDSGVYFCASRQGIGLTEAFFGQGTRLTVV.

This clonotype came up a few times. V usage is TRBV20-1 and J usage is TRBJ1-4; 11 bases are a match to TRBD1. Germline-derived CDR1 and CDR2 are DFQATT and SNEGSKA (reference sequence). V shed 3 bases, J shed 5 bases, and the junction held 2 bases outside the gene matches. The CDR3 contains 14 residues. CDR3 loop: CSARDRGPNEKLFF. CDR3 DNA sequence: TGCAGTGCTAGGGACAGGGGGCCCAATGAAAAACTGTTTTTT.

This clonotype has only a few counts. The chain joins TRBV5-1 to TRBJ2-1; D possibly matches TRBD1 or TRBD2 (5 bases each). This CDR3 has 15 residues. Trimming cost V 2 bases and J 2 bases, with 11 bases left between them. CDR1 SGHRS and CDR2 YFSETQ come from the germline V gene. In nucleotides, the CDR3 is TGCGCCAGCAGCTTAGAAGGGGAGCCCTACAATGAGCAGTTCTTC. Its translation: CASSLEGEPYNEQFF.

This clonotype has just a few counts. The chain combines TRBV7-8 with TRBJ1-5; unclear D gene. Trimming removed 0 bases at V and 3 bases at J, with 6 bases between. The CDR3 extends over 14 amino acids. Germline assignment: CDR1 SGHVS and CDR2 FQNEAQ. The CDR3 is CASSLAQDNQPQHF. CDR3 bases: TGTGCCAGCAGCTTAGCCCAGGACAATCAGCCCCAGCATTTT. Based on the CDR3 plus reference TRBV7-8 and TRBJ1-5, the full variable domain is GAGVSQSPRYKVAKRGQDVALRCDPISGHVSLFWYQQALGQGPEFLTYFQNEAQLDKSGLPSDRFFAERPEGSVSTLKIQRTQQEDSAVYLCASSLAQDNQPQHFGDGTRLSIL.

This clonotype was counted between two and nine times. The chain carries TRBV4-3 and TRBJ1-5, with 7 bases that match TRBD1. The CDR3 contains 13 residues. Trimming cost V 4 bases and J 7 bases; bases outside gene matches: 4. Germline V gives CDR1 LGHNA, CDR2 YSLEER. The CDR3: CASSLRQGQPQHF. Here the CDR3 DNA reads TGCGCCAGCAGCCTTCGACAGGGACAGCCCCAGCATTTT.

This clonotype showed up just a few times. The CDR3 reads CSADRGDGNNEQFF. The DNA of the CDR3 is TGCAGTGCTGACCGCGGGGATGGAAACAATGAGCAGTTCTTC. The rearrangement links TRBV20-1 to TRBJ2-1, with D maybe TRBD2 (6 bases). The CDR3 sequence is 14 residues long. Germline V gives CDR1 DFQATT, CDR2 SNEGSKA (reference sequence). Trimming left V 5 bases short and J 5 bases short, with 16 bases between.